This entry lists 17 T cell receptor beta chains sequenced from one sample in a study of T cell responses to AZD1222 COVID-19 vaccine. The table came from immunoSEQ multiplex PCR; TCRdb's copy has only in-frame clones and leaves some out. The sample has roughly 120,000 clones, 92% seen once. This sample comprised peripheral blood, obtained on day 0 of AZD1222 vaccination. These receptors came from an adult in good health.

The rearrangement uses TRBV28 and TRBJ2-7, with 9 positions matching TRBD1. Germline V CDR1 and CDR2: MDHEN, SYDVKM. There are 14 residues in the CDR3. J gave up 3 bases and V 1 base, and 1 base lay outside the gene matches. CDR3 sequence reads: CASSLSGQGYEQYF. Written as DNA, the CDR3 is TGTGCCAGCAGTTTATCGGGACAGGGCTACGAGCAGTACTTC.

The chain combines TRBV19 with TRBJ2-1; 10 bases map to TRBD2. CDR3 length: 15 residues. Losses at the gene ends were 6 bases for V and 4 bases for J; bases not matched to a gene: 6. Germline V gene sequence: CDR1 LNHDA, CDR2 SQIVND (reference sequence). For the CDR3, the DNA is TGTGCCAGTAGCCTAGGACTAGCGGAATACAATGAGCAGTTCTTC. It is translated as CASSLGLAEYNEQFF. Complete variable domain (other parts from reference TRBV19 and TRBJ2-1): DGGITQSPKYLFRKEGQNVTLSCEQNLNHDAMYWYRQDPGQGLRLIYYSQIVNDFQKGDIAEGYSVSREKKESFPLTVTSAQKNPTAFYLCASSLGLAEYNEQFFGPGTRLTVL.

This sequence joins TRBV19 and TRBJ1-1, with a possible D match to TRBD1 (5 bases). The CDR3 is 14 amino acids. Trimming stripped 5 bases from V and 1 base from J, with 11 bases between. The germline V gene has CDR1 LNHDA and CDR2 SQIVND (reference sequence). In nucleotides, the CDR3 is TGTGCCAGTAGTCTTGTCGGGGCGAACACTGAAGCTTTCTTT. This encodes CASSLVGANTEAFF.

This chain uses TRBV5-1 with TRBJ2-3; TRBD2 matches at 7 bases. Germline V gene data show CDR1 as SGHRS and CDR2 as YFSETQ. The CDR3 is 17 residues long. Unmatched junction bases numbered 10, after V lost 2 bases and J lost 1 base. The CDR3 nucleotides read TGCGCCAGCAGCTTCGAACTAGGGGCGGGGGGCACAGATACGCAGTATTTT. It codes for CASSFELGAGGTDTQYF.

The chain uses TRBV3-1 (or the pseudogene TRBV3-2) and TRBJ1-5, with TRBD1 matching 11 bases. The CDR3 has 16 amino acids. Losses at the gene ends were 4 bases for V and 7 bases for J; bases not matched to a gene: 9. Germline CDR1 reads LGHDT; CDR2 reads YNNKEL (reference sequence). The CDR3 coding sequence is TGTGCCAGCAGCCGGGACAGGGGGGCCTCGAAACAGCCCCAGCATTTT. As protein: CASSRDRGASKQPQHF.

V usage is TRBV29-1 and J usage is TRBJ1-1, with 7 bases lining up with TRBD1. J gave up 7 bases and V 7 bases, and 9 bases lay outside the gene matches. This CDR3 is built from 12 residues. CDR1 is SQVTM and CDR2 is ANQGSEA in the germline V gene. The CDR3: CSAIRGTSEAFF. The CDR3 DNA reads TGCAGCGCCATCAGGGGGACGAGTGAAGCTTTCTTT.

In this sample, this clone turned up once. V and J are TRBV12-5 and TRBJ1-3, with D hard to call. Trimming cost V 0 bases and J 6 bases, with 12 bases left between them. This CDR3 has 15 residues. Germline CDR1 is LGHNT and CDR2 is FRNRAP. Here the CDR3 DNA reads TGTGCTAGTGGTTTGGTACCCGAGGCGAAAAACACCATATATTTT. It specifies CASGLVPEAKNTIYF.

This clone occurred once. The chain is built from TRBV7-7 and TRBJ2-2; TRBD1 aligns across 11 bases. The CDR3 length is 16 residues. V trimming: 4 bases; J trimming: 7 bases; junction bases outside the gene matches: 8. Germline lookup yields CDR1 SSHAT and CDR2 FNYEAQ (reference sequence). CDR3: CASSSGQGAEDGELFF. CDR3 coding DNA: TGTGCCAGCAGCTCTGGACAGGGGGCCGAAGACGGGGAGCTGTTTTTT.

The J gene is TRBJ2-7, the V gene TRBV29-1; 10 bases match TRBD1. The CDR3 spans 13 residues. Unmatched junction bases numbered 4, after V lost 6 bases and J lost 2 bases. The germline V gene encodes CDR1 SQVTM and CDR2 ANQGSEA. In nucleotides, the CDR3 is TGCAGCGTCAGACAGGGGGCCACCTACGAGCAGTACTTC. Amino acids: CSVRQGATYEQYF.

The chain uses TRBV13 and TRBJ1-1, with a tentative D call TRBD1 (6 bases). The CDR3 has 13 amino acids. CDR1 is PRHDT and CDR2 is FYEKMQ in the germline V gene (reference sequence). V lost 0 bases, J lost 5 bases, and 7 bases lay in between. CDR3 residues: CASSLGRGTEAFF. CDR3 DNA: TGTGCCAGCAGCTTAGGGAGGGGGACTGAAGCTTTCTTT.

The rearrangement joins TRBV18 to TRBJ1-6; D not resolved. The V end lost 6 bases, the J end lost 0 bases, and 12 bases lay between the germline ends. Per the germline V gene, CDR1 is KGHSH and CDR2 is LQKENI. The CDR3 has 16 amino acids. This chain's CDR3 is CASSEGSSSYNSPLHF. In DNA, the CDR3 is TGTGCCAGCTCTGAAGGATCGAGCTCCTATAATTCACCCCTCCACTTT.

The chain employs TRBV11-3 and TRBJ2-2, with TRBD2 matching over 12 bases. Germline V gives CDR1 SGHNT, CDR2 YENEEA. Trimming cost V 4 bases and J 5 bases; bases outside gene matches: 8. The CDR3 is 17 residues long. Here the CDR3 DNA reads TGTGCCAGCAGCTCACGGACTAGCGGGAATGGGACCGGGGAGCTGTTTTTT. Its protein product is CASSSRTSGNGTGELFF.

The rearrangement joins TRBV5-5 to TRBJ1-1; 8 nucleotides match TRBD1. The V gene's germline CDR1 is SGHKS and CDR2 YYEKEE (reference sequence). V lost 4 bases, J lost 0 bases, and 14 bases stayed unmatched. CDR3 length equals 18 residues. The CDR3 reads CASSIVTGAGLVNTEAFF. The DNA for the CDR3 is TGTGCCAGCAGCATTGTGACAGGGGCAGGATTGGTGAACACTGAAGCTTTCTTT.

This clone was observed a single time. CDR3 loop: CASSYIEGPNSPLHF. The CDR3 DNA is TGTGCCAGCAGTTACATTGAAGGGCCGAATTCACCCCTCCACTTT. The gene calls are TRBV27 and TRBJ1-6; no definite D call. V lost 4 bases and J 7 bases, leaving 14 bases between the germline ends. CDR3 length: 15 residues. Germline assignment: CDR1 MNHEY and CDR2 SMNVEV (reference sequence).

The V gene is TRBV18, the J gene TRBJ1-6; 10 bases agree with TRBD1. The germline CDR1 and CDR2 sequences are KGHSH and LQKENI. Trimming removed 3 bases from V and 8 bases from J; junction bases left unmatched: 13. This CDR3 is 18 amino acids long. The CDR3 loop reads CASSPTGTGVNWYSPLHF. CDR3 DNA: TGTGCCAGCTCACCGACCGGGACAGGGGTTAATTGGTATTCACCCCTCCACTTT.

This clone appeared a single time. The V and J genes are TRBV7-2 and TRBJ2-1; D might be TRBD2 (6 bases). Germline-derived CDR1 and CDR2 are SGHTA and FQGNSA. The CDR3 consists of 12 residues. Trimming shortened V by 5 bases and J by 9 bases, and 11 bases separated the two germline ends. The CDR3 bases are TGTGCCAGCAGCATACCCGGGGGTGAGCAGTTCTTC. Amino acids: CASSIPGGEQFF.

This rearrangement joins TRBV7-8 to TRBJ1-1; D possibly corresponds to TRBD1 (6 bases). The germline V gene has CDR1 SGHVS and CDR2 FQNEAQ. The ends were cut back, 3 bases at V and 4 bases at J, with 18 bases in the middle. The length of the CDR3 is 16 residues. CDR3 DNA sequence: TGTGCCAGCAGCTTGCTACGGAACAGGGAAGGCACTGAAGCTTTCTTT. This translates into CASSLLRNREGTEAFF.